The 19 T cell receptor beta chains reported below all come from one sample, sequenced in a study of cytomegalovirus exposure and HLA in healthy donors. It was with 60 Vbeta and 13 Jbeta primers that the PCR ran. Assay used: immunoSEQ multiplex PCR; TCRdb lists only in-frame clones, some missing. The sample includes approximately 120,000 clones, 65% to 80% of them seen just once. Sequenced material: PBMCs. These receptors all stem from a man aged 40-55 years in good health and CMV-seropositive.

This clone was seen a single time. V and J are TRBV4-2 and TRBJ2-7; perhaps TRBD1 as D (5 bases). The V gene lost 3 bases and the J gene lost 3 bases, with 9 bases spanning the gap. This CDR3 is built from 13 residues. The germline gives CDR1 LGHNA, CDR2 YNFKEQ. CDR3 sequence: CASSHLDSYEQYF. CDR3 nucleotide sequence: TGTGCCAGCAGCCACTTAGACAGCTACGAGCAGTACTTC.

The V gene is TRBV20-1, the J gene TRBJ1-4, with D unclear. With 5 bases removed from V and 4 bases from J, the gap between germline ends came to 5 bases. Germline V gene lookup returns CDR1 DFQATT and CDR2 SNEGSKA (reference sequence). This CDR3 is 11 amino acids long. CDR3 DNA sequence: TGCAGTGCTGAGTTTAATGAAAAACTGTTTTTT. It yields the protein CSAEFNEKLFF.

The table lists this clone with a few counts. The genes are TRBV18 and TRBJ1-5; the D gene is possibly TRBD1 (6 bases). Germline CDR1 is KGHSH and CDR2 is LQKENI. Trimming pared 5 bases from V and 2 bases from J, leaving 16 bases between. The CDR3 contains 16 residues. This CDR3 is CASSGPGEFGNQPQHF. CDR3 nucleotides: TGTGCCAGCTCAGGCCCAGGGGAATTCGGCAATCAGCCCCAGCATTTT.

This sequence joins TRBV10-3 and TRBJ2-7; the match to TRBD1 covers 10 bases. There are 16 residues in the CDR3. CDR1 and CDR2 from the germline V gene are ENHRY and SYGVKD. Unmatched junction bases numbered 5, after V lost 3 bases and J lost 0 bases. As DNA, the CDR3 is TGTGCCATCAGTGATCCGGGACAGGGGAGCTCCTACGAGCAGTACTTC. Protein sequence: CAISDPGQGSSYEQYF.

J is TRBJ1-1 and V is TRBV4-3; 7 bases agree with TRBD1. V lost 3 bases, J lost 3 bases, and 13 bases stayed unmatched. Germline V gene sequence: CDR1 LGHNA, CDR2 YSLEER. The CDR3 runs 17 residues. CDR3 in DNA: TGCGCCAGCAGCCAGACAGGGTCGGAAGTCCCATACACTGAAGCTTTCTTT. Amino acids: CASSQTGSEVPYTEAFF.

The V and J genes are TRBV5-1 and TRBJ2-7; D is undetermined. The CDR3 length is 13 residues. In germline, CDR1 is SGHRS, CDR2 YFSETQ. The V end was cut by 2 bases, the J end by 1 base, with 7 bases between. CDR3 sequence: CASSFAGSYEQYF. The DNA of the CDR3 is TGCGCCAGCAGCTTTGCAGGTTCCTACGAGCAGTACTTC.

The gene calls are TRBV2 and TRBJ1-2; 10 bases are a match to TRBD1. J gave up 6 bases and V 6 bases, and 4 bases lay outside the gene matches. Germline CDR1 is SNHLY and CDR2 is FYNNEI. The CDR3 has 13 residues. The CDR3 region is CASSQDRGDGYTF. The CDR3 region has the DNA TGTGCCAGCAGCCAGGACAGGGGGGATGGCTACACCTTC.

The V and J genes are TRBV4-3 and TRBJ2-5; 8 nucleotides line up with TRBD2. The J call may be wrong; the DNA end is better matched by TRBJ2-7. From germline, CDR1 is LGHNA and CDR2 YSLEER. The CDR3 loop spans 13 amino acids. CDR3 DNA: TGCGCCAGCAGCCAAGTCGGGGGGGACGAGCAGTACTTC. This encodes CASSQVGGDEQYF.

The CDR3 loop reads CASSASPGQGAGGYTF. The CDR3 DNA reads as TGTGCCAGCAGCGCTTCACCGGGACAGGGGGCGGGGGGCTACACCTTC. This sequence joins TRBV9 and TRBJ1-2, with 12 bases that match TRBD1. V shed 3 bases and J 8 bases; nucleotides not matched to a gene: 11. CDR3 size: 16 residues. Germline values: CDR1 SGDLS, CDR2 YYNGEE.

This clone was recorded only once. The chain links TRBV28 to TRBJ1-5; D is unclear. CDR3 length equals 15 residues. In germline, CDR1 is MDHEN, CDR2 SYDVKM. The ends were cut back, 6 bases at V and 4 bases at J, with 16 bases in the middle. CDR3 sequence: CASSPGGPGNQPQHF. DNA for the CDR3: TGTGCCAGCAGCCCCGGAGGACCGGGTAATCAGCCCCAGCATTTT. The entire variable domain, with the rest obtained from reference TRBV28 and TRBJ1-5, is as follows: DVKVTQSSRYLVKRTGEKVFLECVQDMDHENMFWYRQDPGLGLRLIYFSYDVKMKEKGDIPEGYSVSREKKERFSLILESASTNQTSMYLCASSPGGPGNQPQHFGDGTRLSIL.

The rearrangement links TRBV5-1 to TRBJ1-2, with 8 bases aligning to TRBD1. The CDR3 is 13 amino acids. Trimming took 3 bases from V and 7 from J; bases not matched to a gene: 5. Germline-derived CDR1 and CDR2 are SGHRS and YFSETQ. In DNA, the CDR3 is TGCGCCAGCAGCTCGGACAGGGTTACTGGCTACACCTTC. Its translation is CASSSDRVTGYTF.

As regards this clone: One end of the junction does not line up with germline, which may come from a read error. V and J are TRBV19 and TRBJ2-6, with 8 bases aligning to TRBD1. This CDR3 spans 15 amino acids. The V gene's germline CDR1 is LNHDA and CDR2 SQIVND (reference sequence). The CDR3 spells CASSRDRPGANGLTF. For the CDR3, the DNA is TGTGCCAGTAGTCGGGACAGGCCCGGGGCCAACGGCCTGACTTTC.

The gene calls are TRBV9 and TRBJ2-5; D is perhaps TRBD1 (6 bases). Trimming pared 0 bases from V and 4 bases from J, leaving 13 bases between. The CDR3 has 15 amino acids. Germline V CDR1 and CDR2: SGDLS, YYNGEE. CDR3 in DNA: TGTGCCAGCAGCGTAGCGGTGACAGGAGGAGAGACCCAGTACTTC. Translation: CASSVAVTGGETQYF.

V and J are TRBV14 and TRBJ2-3; possible D gene TRBD1, 5 bases. The germline CDR1 and CDR2 sequences are SGHDN and FVKESK. The CDR3 sequence is 16 residues long. With 0 bases removed from V and 1 base from J, the gap between germline ends came to 11 bases. CDR3 region: CASSQDSGWGTDTQYF. For the CDR3, the DNA is TGTGCCAGCAGCCAAGATTCAGGGTGGGGCACAGATACGCAGTATTTT.

The gene calls are TRBV14 and TRBJ1-3; TRBD1 might be the D (5 bases). Germline V lookup: CDR1 SGHDN, CDR2 FVKESK. The CDR3 contains 16 residues. V lost 1 base and J 5 bases, leaving 15 bases between the germline ends. CDR3 sequence reads: CASSQVPGDRRNTIYF. The CDR3 nucleotides read TGTGCCAGCAGCCAAGTTCCGGGGGATCGTCGAAACACCATATATTTT. Looking up the rest from reference TRBV14 and TRBJ1-3 gives the full variable domain: EAGVTQFPSHSVIEKGQTVTLRCDPISGHDNLYWYRRVMGKEIKFLLHFVKESKQDESGMPNNRFLAERTGGTYSTLKVQPAELEDSGVYFCASSQVPGDRRNTIYFGEGSWLTVV.

The table lists this clone with a few counts. The chain recombines TRBV6-5 with TRBJ1-3; no clear D. The germline V gene encodes CDR1 MNHEY and CDR2 SVGAGI. CDR3 length: 13 residues. The V and J ends lost 4 bases and 6 bases respectively, with 10 bases between them. The CDR3 DNA reads as TGTGCCAGCAGTTTCTTACCGGTAAACACCATATATTTT. This codes for CASSFLPVNTIYF.

The chain couples TRBV7-3 to TRBJ2-3; TRBD1 matches at 9 bases. Germline values: CDR1 SGHTA, CDR2 FQGTGA. V shed 5 bases, J shed 0 bases, and the junction held 3 bases outside the gene matches. The CDR3 sequence is 15 residues long. In DNA form, the CDR3 reads TGTGCCAGCAGCGCGGACAGGGGAAGCACAGATACGCAGTATTTT. It is translated as CASSADRGSTDTQYF.

The genes are TRBV6-1 and TRBJ2-5, with 9 bases fitting TRBD1. The J call may be mistaken, given a closer DNA end match to TRBJ2-7. CDR1 MNHNS and CDR2 SASEGT come from the germline V gene. This CDR3 has 12 residues. The CDR3 region has the DNA TGTGCCAGCGGGACAGGGTACCACGAGCAGTACTTC. This gives the protein CASGTGYHEQYF.

The rearrangement joins TRBV7-2 to TRBJ1-4, with 7 bases identical to TRBD1. This CDR3 spans 16 amino acids. Germline V gene lookup returns CDR1 SGHTA and CDR2 FQGNSA. V shed 1 base, J shed 3 bases, and the junction held 5 bases outside the gene matches. The CDR3 protein is CASSLGQGLPNEKLFF. For the CDR3, the DNA is TGTGCCAGCAGCTTAGGACAGGGATTGCCTAATGAAAAACTGTTTTTT.